This TCR beta chain was sequenced during a study of CD8 T cells in Susac syndrome. Study results and caveats: The study recognized that its TCR sequencing and HLA analysis covered a relatively small number of individuals.

CD8+ and CD4+ T cells were negatively isolated; TEMRA cells were FACS-enriched. Random hexamers were used to reverse transcribe an amount of roughly 0.45 to 1 ug RNA. immunoSEQ multiplex PCR amplified TCR beta CDR3 across 54 Vbeta, 13 Jbeta. MiXCR, applied by TCRdb to the immunoSEQ multiplex PCR reads, yields one record per CDR3 protein. This sample has roughly 200,000 distinct CDR3 sequences, with 94% found just once. CDR3 length: 15 amino acids. The germline CDR1 and CDR2 sequences are SGHDN and FVKESK. V gave up 2 bases and J gave up 1 base, with 11 bases separating them. As to this clonotype: Antigen: not known.

Sequencing input: CD4+ T cells from PBMCs. The receptor was derived from a human donor with Susac syndrome. The chain uses TRBV14 and TRBJ2-5, with a tentative D call TRBD1 (5 bases). The CDR3 loop is CASSQLDRPQETQYF. As DNA, the CDR3 is TGTGCCAGCAGCCAACTCGACAGACCCCAAGAGACCCAGTACTTC. Together with reference TRBV14 and TRBJ2-5, the CDR3 gives the full variable domain: EAGVTQFPSHSVIEKGQTVTLRCDPISGHDNLYWYRRVMGKEIKFLLHFVKESKQDESGMPNNRFLAERTGGTYSTLKVQPAELEDSGVYFCASSQLDRPQETQYFGPGTRLLVL.